This T cell receptor (beta chain) was captured by sequencing in a study of cytomegalovirus exposure and HLA in healthy donors. Primers included in the PCR were 60 Vbeta and 13 Jbeta primers. Data came from immunoSEQ multiplex PCR; TCRdb stores just in-frame clones and leaves some out. The repertoire consists of 150,000 to 200,000 clones, with roughly 80% occurring once and the leading ten covering about 0.24%. The CDR3 length is 13 residues. Germline V lookup: CDR1 GTSNPN, CDR2 SVGIG (reference sequence). General study results and limits: Association of a missense DCLRE1C variant with TCR beta V- and J-gene trimming was reported in a later analysis. The productive fraction for most TCR beta V segments was about 90% or about 30% in an earlier analysis. A likely sequencing artifact accounted for one observed cluster of highly shared sequence variants.

About this clone itself: The antigen is unknown. Germline and junction disagree at one end, which may indicate a read error.

V and J are TRBV30 and TRBJ1-1; 9 bases fit TRBD1. Sequencing was performed on PBMCs. This clonotype was obtained from a boy aged 5 to 17 in good health and CMV-seronegative. The CDR3 coding sequence is TGTGCCTCCGACAGGGGGTGGAGCACTGAAGCTCTCTTT. Translated, it gives CASDRGWSTEALF.